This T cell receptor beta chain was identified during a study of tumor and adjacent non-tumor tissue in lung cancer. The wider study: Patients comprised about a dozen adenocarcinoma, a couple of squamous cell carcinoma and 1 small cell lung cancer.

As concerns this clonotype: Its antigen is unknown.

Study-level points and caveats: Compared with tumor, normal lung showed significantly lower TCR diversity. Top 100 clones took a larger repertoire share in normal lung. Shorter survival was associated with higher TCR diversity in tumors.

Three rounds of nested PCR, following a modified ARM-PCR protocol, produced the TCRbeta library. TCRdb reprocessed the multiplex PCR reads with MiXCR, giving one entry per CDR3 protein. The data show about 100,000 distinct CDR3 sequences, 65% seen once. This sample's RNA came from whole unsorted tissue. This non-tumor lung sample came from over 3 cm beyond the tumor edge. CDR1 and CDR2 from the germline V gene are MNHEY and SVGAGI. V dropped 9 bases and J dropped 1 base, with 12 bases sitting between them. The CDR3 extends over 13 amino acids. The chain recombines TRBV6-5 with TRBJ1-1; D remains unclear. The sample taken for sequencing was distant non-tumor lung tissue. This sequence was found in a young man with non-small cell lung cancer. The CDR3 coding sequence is TGTGCCAGTAGCTACCGCGGGAACACTGAAGCTTTCTTT. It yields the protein CASSYRGNTEAFF.